What follows is one T cell receptor beta chain and its context. This clonotype was detected many times. The antigen it recognizes is unknown. One base away there is no much larger clone; base qualities are not given. The source of the sample is a study of neurological immune-mediated disorders (dated by TCRdb to between 2017 and 2020). At the level of the whole study: Among the approximately 34 multiple sclerosis patients, relapsing-remitting MS accounted for around 30 and secondary progressive MS accounted for 3. Peripheral blood TCR-beta repertoires from patients with HTLV-I-associated myelopathy (HAM/TSP), patients with multiple sclerosis, and healthy controls were compared in the study using UMI-based sequencing. Longitudinal samples, technical triplicates and paired sorted CD4+ and CD8+ T-cell subsets, alongside PBMC samples, were included among the roughly 100 TCR-beta libraries. Longitudinal HAM/TSP and healthy donors had 3 time-points each (about 3-45 month intervals). The cohort comprised 68 subjects: approximately 15 HAM/TSP patients, approximately 34 multiple sclerosis patients and around 20 healthy controls. Broader findings and caveats from the paper: TCR clonal expansion was greatest in HAM/TSP patients and smallest in MS patients, who ranked below even healthy controls. Expanded clones from different subjects shared no identical CDR3 amino acid sequences, which suggests that TCR-beta repertoires were private in all groups. Repertoires from 18 of 34 MS patients were grouped by phylogenetic analysis into a cluster of related CDR3 sequences, suggesting a possible repertoire-level signature. No clinical or MRI features were associated with the MS cluster, and the authors said that larger cohorts are needed.

This sample's time point label indicates: longitudinal time-point 1 (baseline). Libraries from unsorted PBMCs were made from 2 million PBMCs kept in RNAlater at -80 degrees C until RNA extraction. The multiple sclerosis patients were enrolled in a US clinical protocol that evaluated disease progression with magnetic resonance imaging. Peripheral blood was subjected to Ficoll-Hypaque density gradient centrifugation to isolate PBMCs, which were then cryopreserved in liquid nitrogen. cDNA was synthesized by template-switch 5'RACE using a primer with a 10-nucleotide random unique molecular identifier that tagged each TCR transcript. Every sequencing run covered 15-18 subjects and yielded more than 200 million TCR-beta sequences. The RNeasy kit was used for extraction of total RNA. The KAPA Real-time Library Amplification kit was used to amplify TCR-beta VDJ regions with primers for the TCR constant region and the 5'RACE anchor. Sample indexes and Illumina adaptors were added in a first PCR, after which library yield was increased in a second PCR. After Ampure bead purification, the roughly 650 bp TCR product was size-selected on a 2% E-gel SizeSelection system. Before pooling, libraries had their quality checked on a Bioanalyzer, their concentration measured with Qubit, and their quantity determined with the Kapa Library Quantification kit. Paired-end 2 x 150 bp sequencing of the libraries was performed on an Illumina HiSeq 2500. To increase sequence diversity, about 25-31% phiX was spiked into each library pool. On the study's bioinformatics: The UMI-based MiGEC pipeline processed quality-filtered reads and removed over 80% of raw TCR sequences during error correction. IMGT germline references were used for alignment of VDJ genes, and clonotypes were defined by a unique CDR3 amino acid sequence together with V-J genes. Clonal expansion, Shannon diversity, and CDR3 relatedness (CalcPairwiseDistances, ClusterSamples) were evaluated with VDJtools, and phylogenetic trees were built with CLCbio workbench. Clones with at least 8 unique UMIs were defined as expanded, with this threshold being based on coefficient-of-variation modelling across technical triplicates. The raw public reads went through TCRdb reprocessing: fastp at Q25, MiXCR clone calling, in-frame beta chains kept. Each entry is one CDR3 protein sequence, shown with its most common DNA and genes. TCRdb's processing, not the study's, gives the V and J calls here. Here the sample has tens of thousands of distinct CDR3 sequences; roughly 3.1% occur a single time. About 8.3% of the sample rests with the top ten.

From a lookup of the germline V gene, CDR1 and CDR2 are KGHDR and SFDVKD. The trim is 4 bases for V and 6 bases for J, with a gap of 9 bases between the germline ends. From its cysteine to its phenylalanine, the CDR3 spans 13 amino acids. Only the CDR3 portion is preserved as DNA: 39 bases, with reading frame beginning at the first base. The rearrangement joined TRBV24-1 to TRBJ2-1, with no D gene named confidently. The sequenced material came from PBMCs. This receptor was identified in a woman aged 60 to 75 with multiple sclerosis. The DNA sequence reads TGTGCCACCAGTGACCGGGTGGCCAATGAGCAGTTCTTC. Its product reads: CATSDRVANEQFF.